This TCR beta chain was sequenced for a study of Graves' ophthalmopathy and Graves' hyperthyroidism. RNA transcripts yielded amplified TCR beta CDR3 regions. A first-round RT-PCR used HTBI primers, followed by a second-round multiplex PCR. Using its own MiXCR run on the multiplex PCR reads, TCRdb lists one record per CDR3 protein. The sample has hundreds of thousands of distinct CDR3 sequences, 20% to 25% seen once. CDR3 length: 12 amino acids. V lost 5 bases and J 2 bases, leaving 6 bases between the germline ends. CDR1 MNHEY and CDR2 SVGEGT come from the germline V gene. Study-level findings and limits: Using 13 signatures, a model distinguished ophthalmopathy from stable hyperthyroidism, reaching about 89% sensitivity and 81.08% specificity.

PBMCs originated in about 10 ml of fresh peripheral blood. This clonotype occurred many times. Its cognate antigen is unknown. The chain carries TRBV6-2 or TRBV6-3 and TRBJ2-5; D gene uncertain. The receptor was derived from a woman between 18 and 29 years old with stable Graves' hyperthyroidism. Some clones in this sample may be carry-over from other donors' samples. The sequenced sample consisted of peripheral blood. CDR3 bases: TGTGCCAGCAGTGTGGGGCAAGAGACCCAGTACTTC. Translated: CASSVGQETQYF.